Below are 22 T cell receptor beta chains sequenced from a single sample in a study of radiotherapy plus CTLA-4 blockade in lung cancer. Assay used: immunoSEQ multiplex PCR; TCRdb lists only in-frame clones, some missing. This sample has 85,000 to 120,000 clones, with 85% found just once. The sequences come from peripheral blood, collected from a patient treated with radiotherapy plus ipilimumab. Source of these receptors: a human donor with non-small cell lung cancer that progressed on radiotherapy plus ipilimumab. Some clones in this sample may be carry-over from other donors' samples.

The genes are TRBV4-2 and TRBJ2-3, with D perhaps TRBD1 (6 bases). This CDR3 is built from 14 residues. CDR1 LGHNA and CDR2 YNFKEQ come from the germline V gene. The V end was cut by 4 bases, the J end by 5 bases, with 13 bases between. CDR3 residues: CASSPKTGKDTQYF. The CDR3 nucleotides are TGTGCCAGCAGCCCAAAGACAGGAAAAGATACGCAGTATTTT.

The chain recombines TRBV4-2 with TRBJ2-1; 9 nucleotides line up with TRBD2. The CDR3 covers 17 residues. V lost 0 bases, J lost 5 bases, and 8 bases stayed unmatched. Germline V gene data show CDR1 as LGHNA and CDR2 as YNFKEQ. The CDR3 coding sequence is TGTGCCAGCAGCCAAGATCTTGGCGGGGGGGCCCACAATGAGCAGTTCTTC. Protein: CASSQDLGGGAHNEQFF.

CDR3: CASSSRTGDSNQPQHF. CDR3 in DNA: TGTGCCAGCAGCTCGCGAACAGGGGACAGCAATCAGCCCCAGCATTTT. The chain couples TRBV7-8 to TRBJ1-5, with 7 bases matching TRBD1. CDR3 length: 16 residues. The germline V gene has CDR1 SGHVS and CDR2 FQNEAQ. V dropped 4 bases and J dropped 1; count of bases not matched to a gene: 7.

The chain has TRBV7-9 and TRBJ1-5, with 10 positions matching TRBD1. Germline assignment: CDR1 SEHNR and CDR2 FQNEAQ (reference sequence). CDR3 length equals 15 residues. V gave up 8 bases and J gave up 4 bases; unmatched junction bases: 8. The CDR3 reads CASGVGQGINQPQHF. CDR3 sequence (DNA): TGTGCCAGCGGGGTGGGACAGGGGATAAATCAGCCCCAGCATTTT.

This sequence joins TRBV4-3 and TRBJ2-3, with D uncertain. The CDR3 sequence is 14 residues long. Trimming removed 0 bases from V and 2 bases from J, with 6 bases in between. Germline CDR1 reads LGHNA; CDR2 reads YSLEER. This CDR3 is CASSQDSHTDTQYF. The CDR3 region has the DNA TGCGCCAGCAGCCAAGACTCCCACACAGATACGCAGTATTTT.

CDR3 amino acids: CSVEGGKGADEQYF. The DNA for the CDR3 is TGCAGCGTTGAAGGCGGGAAGGGGGCTGACGAGCAGTACTTC. The gene calls are TRBV29-1 and TRBJ2-7; tentative D call: TRBD1 (7 bases). Trimming stripped 1 base from V and 5 bases from J, with 15 bases between. This CDR3 contains 14 residues. The V gene's germline CDR1 is SQVTM and CDR2 ANQGSEA.

This CDR3 is CASSSLSSTGELFF. In nucleotides, the CDR3 is TGTGCCAGCAGCAGCCTTTCGAGCACCGGGGAGCTGTTTTTT. The chain combines TRBV7-8 with TRBJ2-2; D is ambiguous. Trimming took off 5 bases at V and 4 bases at J, with 11 bases between the two ends. The germline gives CDR1 SGHVS, CDR2 FQNEAQ. The CDR3 is 14 amino acids.

CDR3 amino acids: CASSHRRGGLAFF. The CDR3 DNA reads as TGTGCCAGCAGCCACCGGCGAGGGGGCTTAGCTTTCTTT. The chain is built from TRBV7-9 and TRBJ1-1, with 7 positions matching TRBD1. The junction had 10 bases not matched to a gene; V was cut back by 5 bases and J by 10 bases. The CDR3 length is 13 residues. CDR1 is SEHNR and CDR2 is FQNEAQ in the germline V gene (reference sequence). Full variable domain (remainder filled in from reference TRBV7-9 and TRBJ1-1): DTGVSQNPRHKITKRGQNVTFRCDPISEHNRLYWYRQTLGQGPEFLTYFQNEAQLEKSRLLSDRFSAERPKGSFSTLEIQRTEQGDSAMYLCASSHRRGGLAFFGQGTRLTVV.

This clone came up a few times. The CDR3 nucleotides are TGTGCCAGCAGGTTCGGGCGCTTTGGCTACACCTTC. This encodes CASRFGRFGYTF. The rearrangement uses TRBV28 and TRBJ1-2, with D unclear. V dropped 6 bases and J dropped 7 bases, with 12 bases sitting between them. The CDR3 length is 12 residues. Germline CDR1 and CDR2: MDHEN and SYDVKM.

A single count supports this clone. Other DNA sequences in the same sample also yield this CDR3. J is TRBJ2-7 and V is TRBV6-5; maybe TRBD2 (6 bases). Per germline, CDR1 MNHEY and CDR2 SVGAGI. The CDR3 extends over 15 amino acids. V shed 3 bases and J shed 4 bases, with 16 bases lying between them. The CDR3: CASSYFAGQTYEQYF. The CDR3 DNA reads TGTGCCAGCAGTTATTTCGCGGGGCAGACGTACGAGCAGTACTTC.

The V gene is TRBV5-1, the J gene TRBJ2-6, with 7 bases aligning to TRBD1. Germline V gene data show CDR1 as SGHRS and CDR2 as YFSETQ. The V segment lost 4 bases and the J segment 2 bases; nucleotides outside the gene matches: 3. CDR3 length: 15 amino acids. This CDR3 is CASSPDRAGANVLTF. CDR3 bases: TGCGCCAGCAGCCCAGACAGGGCTGGGGCCAACGTCCTGACTTTC.

The genes are TRBV5-1 and TRBJ2-4; unclear D gene. Germline CDR1 is SGHRS and CDR2 is YFSETQ. Deletions cut 0 bases from V and 0 bases from J, with 13 bases between. The CDR3 totals 17 residues. The CDR3 spells CASSLDPPSPAKNIQYF. For the CDR3, the DNA is TGCGCCAGCAGCTTGGATCCCCCATCGCCAGCCAAAAACATTCAGTACTTC.

V and J are TRBV19 and TRBJ1-2; 7 bases line up with TRBD1. The CDR3 is 12 amino acids. The germline gives CDR1 LNHDA, CDR2 SQIVND (reference sequence). V dropped 9 bases and J dropped 3; count of bases not matched to a gene: 4. CDR3 amino acids: CASRQGHYGYTF. Here the CDR3 DNA reads TGTGCCAGCCGACAGGGACACTATGGCTACACCTTC.

The chain has TRBV5-1 and TRBJ2-5; no clear D. The CDR3 is 13 residues long. CDR1 and CDR2 (germline): SGHRS, YFSETQ. V lost 4 bases, J lost 2 bases, and 9 bases lay in between. The CDR3 nucleotides read TGCGCCAGCAGCACGAGTCCACAAGAGACCCAGTACTTC. Translation: CASSTSPQETQYF.

This chain uses TRBV19 with TRBJ1-3; tentative D call: TRBD1 (5 bases). V lost 4 bases and J 0 bases, leaving 16 bases between the germline ends. This CDR3 has 17 residues. CDR1 is LNHDA and CDR2 is SQIVND in the germline V gene (reference sequence). The CDR3 here is CASSKDRGSGSGNTIYF. CDR3 bases: TGTGCCAGTAGTAAGGATCGGGGCAGCGGCTCTGGAAACACCATATATTTT.

The chain carries TRBV27 and TRBJ2-1, with 7 bases that match TRBD1. CDR3 size: 15 residues. Trimming at V came to 3 bases and at J to 10 bases, leaving 12 bases not matched to a gene. In germline, CDR1 is MNHEY, CDR2 SMNVEV (reference sequence). The CDR3 here is CASSLGTATMKEQFF. In nucleotides, the CDR3 is TGTGCCAGCAGTTTGGGGACAGCTACAATGAAAGAGCAGTTCTTC.

The J gene is TRBJ1-1, the V gene TRBV6-4, with D perhaps matching TRBD1 (6 bases). The CDR3 totals 15 residues. V lost 5 bases and J lost 5, with 18 bases in between. CDR1 is MRHNA, CDR2 SNTAGT, per germline. The CDR3 region is CASSFKGTIRTEAFF. The CDR3, as DNA: TGTGCCAGCAGTTTTAAAGGGACAATCAGGACTGAAGCTTTCTTT.

The rearrangement joins TRBV5-1 to TRBJ1-1; no definite D call. V lost 4 bases and J lost 3, with 13 bases in between. Germline lookup yields CDR1 SGHRS and CDR2 YFSETQ. This CDR3 has 14 amino acids. The CDR3 sequence: CASSPGAEDTEAFF. DNA of the CDR3: TGCGCCAGCAGCCCGGGAGCCGAGGACACTGAAGCTTTCTTT. The entire variable domain, with the rest obtained from reference TRBV5-1 and TRBJ1-1, is as follows: KAGVTQTPRYLIKTRGQQVTLSCSPISGHRSVSWYQQTPGQGLQFLFEYFSETQRNKGNFPGRFSGRQFSNSRSEMNVSTLELGDSALYLCASSPGAEDTEAFFGQGTRLTVV.

This chain connects TRBV5-5 to TRBJ2-3; D might be TRBD1 (6 bases). This CDR3 has 14 residues. Germline values: CDR1 SGHKS, CDR2 YYEKEE (reference sequence). V lost 2 bases, J lost 1 base, and 8 bases lay in between. The CDR3 sequence is CASSFGGGTDTQYF. CDR3 nucleotide sequence: TGTGCCAGCAGCTTTGGGGGCGGCACAGATACGCAGTATTTT.

The chain is built from TRBV2 and TRBJ1-2; 7 positions agree with TRBD1. V dropped 5 bases and J dropped 5; count of bases not matched to a gene: 8. Germline V gives CDR1 SNHLY, CDR2 FYNNEI. The CDR3 has 14 amino acids. The chain's CDR3 is CASSFGQVLYGYTF. The CDR3 nucleotides are TGTGCCAGCAGTTTCGGACAGGTCCTTTATGGCTACACCTTC.

This clone was counted a single time. This chain joins TRBV11-3 and TRBJ2-1, with D hard to call. The CDR3 consists of 14 residues. The V end was cut by 0 bases, the J end by 4 bases, with 7 bases between. CDR1 is SGHNT, CDR2 YENEEA, per germline. CDR3 DNA sequence: TGTGCCAGCAGCTTAGATCCGGTATACAATGAGCAGTTCTTC. This encodes CASSLDPVYNEQFF.

The J gene is TRBJ2-1, the V gene TRBV7-6; D gene unclear. Germline V gives CDR1 SGHVS, CDR2 FNYEAQ. With 6 bases removed from V and 7 bases from J, the gap between germline ends came to 10 bases. The CDR3 extends over 12 amino acids. This CDR3 is CASSPLSNEQFF. CDR3 sequence (DNA): TGTGCCAGCAGTCCCCTGTCGAATGAGCAGTTCTTC. The full variable domain, completed using reference TRBV7-6 and TRBJ2-1, is GAGVSQSPRYKVTKRGQDVALRCDPISGHVSLYWYRQALGQGPEFLTYFNYEAQQDKSGLPNDRFSAERPEGSISTLTIQRTEQRDSAMYRCASSPLSNEQFFGPGTRLTVL.